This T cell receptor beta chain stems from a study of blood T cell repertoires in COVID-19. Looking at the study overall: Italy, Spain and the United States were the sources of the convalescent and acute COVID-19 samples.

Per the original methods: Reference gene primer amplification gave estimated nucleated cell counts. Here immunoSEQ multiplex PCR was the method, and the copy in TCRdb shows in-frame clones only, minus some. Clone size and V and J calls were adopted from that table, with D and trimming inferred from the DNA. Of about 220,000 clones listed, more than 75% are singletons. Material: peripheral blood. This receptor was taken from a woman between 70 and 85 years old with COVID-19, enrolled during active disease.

The CDR3 sequence is CAISDREETQYF. CDR3 DNA: TGTGCCATCAGTGACAGGGAAGAGACCCAGTACTTC. The chain links TRBV10-3 to TRBJ2-5; D possibly corresponds to TRBD1 (5 bases). CDR3 size: 12 residues. Germline V gene data show CDR1 as ENHRY and CDR2 as SYGVKD. Trimming stripped 3 bases from V and 3 bases from J, with 5 bases between.